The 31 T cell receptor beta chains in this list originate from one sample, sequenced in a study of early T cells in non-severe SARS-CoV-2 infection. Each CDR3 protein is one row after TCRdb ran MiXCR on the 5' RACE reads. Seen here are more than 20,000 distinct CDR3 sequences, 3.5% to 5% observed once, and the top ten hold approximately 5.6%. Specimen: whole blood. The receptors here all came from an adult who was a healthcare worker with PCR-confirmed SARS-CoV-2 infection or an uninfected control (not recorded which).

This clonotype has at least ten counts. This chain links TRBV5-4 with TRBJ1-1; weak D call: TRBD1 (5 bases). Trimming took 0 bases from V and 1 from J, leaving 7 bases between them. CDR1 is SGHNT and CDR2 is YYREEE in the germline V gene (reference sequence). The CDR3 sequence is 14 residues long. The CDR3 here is CASSLAGSNTEAFF. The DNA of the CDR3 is TGTGCCAGCAGCTTGGCAGGGTCGAACACTGAAGCTTTCTTT.

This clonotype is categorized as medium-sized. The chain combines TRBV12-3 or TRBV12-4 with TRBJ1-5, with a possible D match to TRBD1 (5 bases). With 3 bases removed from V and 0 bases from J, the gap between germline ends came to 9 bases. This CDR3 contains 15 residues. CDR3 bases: TGTGCCAGCAGTTTCGGGGGAAATAGCAATCAGCCCCAGCATTTT. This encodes CASSFGGNSNQPQHF.

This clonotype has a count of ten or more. In DNA, the CDR3 is TGTGCCAGCAGTTCGCACTCGACAGGCACTGAAGCTTTCTTT. This gives the protein CASSSHSTGTEAFF. The chain employs TRBV6-2 or TRBV6-3 and TRBJ1-1, with TRBD1 as a possible D gene (6 bases). Deletions cut 4 bases from V and 4 bases from J, with 13 bases between. Germline CDR1 and CDR2: MNHEY and SVGEGT. The CDR3 spans 14 residues.

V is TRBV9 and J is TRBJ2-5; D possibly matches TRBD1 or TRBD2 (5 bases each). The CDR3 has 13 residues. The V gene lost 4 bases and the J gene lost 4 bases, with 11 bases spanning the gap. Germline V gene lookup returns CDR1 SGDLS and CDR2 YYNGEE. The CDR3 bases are TGTGCCAGCAGCTTCGGGGCGTCAGAGACCCAGTACTTC. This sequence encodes CASSFGASETQYF.

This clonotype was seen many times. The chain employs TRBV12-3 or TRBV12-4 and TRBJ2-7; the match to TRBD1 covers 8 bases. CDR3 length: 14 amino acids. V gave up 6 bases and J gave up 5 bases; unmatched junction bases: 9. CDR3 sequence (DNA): TGTGCCAGCAGCAGACAGGGGTCCGGGGACGAGCAGTACTTC. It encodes CASSRQGSGDEQYF.

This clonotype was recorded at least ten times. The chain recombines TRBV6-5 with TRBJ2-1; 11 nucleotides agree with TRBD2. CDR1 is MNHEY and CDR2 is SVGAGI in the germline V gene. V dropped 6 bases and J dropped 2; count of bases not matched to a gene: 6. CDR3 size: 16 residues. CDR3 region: CASRLSSGGAYNEQFF. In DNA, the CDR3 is TGTGCCAGCAGACTCAGTAGCGGGGGGGCCTACAATGAGCAGTTCTTC.

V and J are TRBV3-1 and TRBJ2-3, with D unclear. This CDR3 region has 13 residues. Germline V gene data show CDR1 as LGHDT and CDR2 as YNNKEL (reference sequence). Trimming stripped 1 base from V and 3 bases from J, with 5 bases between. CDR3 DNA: TGTGCCAGCAGCCAAGTTCAGACAGATACGCAGTATTTT. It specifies CASSQVQTDTQYF.

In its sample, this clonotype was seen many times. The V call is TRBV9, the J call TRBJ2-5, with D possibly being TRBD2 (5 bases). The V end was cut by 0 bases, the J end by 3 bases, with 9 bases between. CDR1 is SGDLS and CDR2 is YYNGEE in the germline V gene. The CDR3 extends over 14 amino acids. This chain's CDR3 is CASSVADGEETQYF. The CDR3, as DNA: TGTGCCAGCAGCGTAGCGGACGGGGAAGAGACCCAGTACTTC.

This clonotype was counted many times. This CDR3 reads CASSSRVSSTGYTF. Here the CDR3 DNA reads TGTGCCAGCAGCTCCCGAGTTTCATCCACTGGCTACACCTTC. The chain is built from TRBV5-4 and TRBJ1-2, with D unclear. The germline V gene has CDR1 SGHNT and CDR2 YYREEE (reference sequence). CDR3 size: 14 residues. Trimming removed 3 bases from V and 7 bases from J, with 16 bases in between.

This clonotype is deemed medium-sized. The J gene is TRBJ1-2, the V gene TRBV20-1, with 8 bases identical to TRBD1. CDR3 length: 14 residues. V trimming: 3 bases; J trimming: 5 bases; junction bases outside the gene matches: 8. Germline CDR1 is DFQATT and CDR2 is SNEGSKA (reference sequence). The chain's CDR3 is CSARPQDRVYGYTF. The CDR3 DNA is TGCAGTGCTAGGCCCCAGGACAGGGTGTATGGCTACACCTTC.

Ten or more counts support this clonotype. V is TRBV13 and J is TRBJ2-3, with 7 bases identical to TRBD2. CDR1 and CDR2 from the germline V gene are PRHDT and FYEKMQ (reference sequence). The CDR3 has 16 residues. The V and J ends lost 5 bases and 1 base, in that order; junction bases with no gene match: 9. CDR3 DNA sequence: TGTGCCAGCAGCGAGGCGACTAGCTACGGCACAGATACGCAGTATTTT. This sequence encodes CASSEATSYGTDTQYF.

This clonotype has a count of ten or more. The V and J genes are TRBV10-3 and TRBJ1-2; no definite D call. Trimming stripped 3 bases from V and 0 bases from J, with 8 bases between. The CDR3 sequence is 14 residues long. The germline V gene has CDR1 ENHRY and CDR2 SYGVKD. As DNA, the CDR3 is TGTGCCATCAGTGATAGTAGGGCTAACTATGGCTACACCTTC. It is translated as CAISDSRANYGYTF.

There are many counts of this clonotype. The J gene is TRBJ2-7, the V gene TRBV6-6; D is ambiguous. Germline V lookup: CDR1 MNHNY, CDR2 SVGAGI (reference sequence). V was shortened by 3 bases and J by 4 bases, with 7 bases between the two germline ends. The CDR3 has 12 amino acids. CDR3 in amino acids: CASSYDIYEQYF. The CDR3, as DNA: TGTGCCAGCAGTTATGACATTTACGAGCAGTACTTC.

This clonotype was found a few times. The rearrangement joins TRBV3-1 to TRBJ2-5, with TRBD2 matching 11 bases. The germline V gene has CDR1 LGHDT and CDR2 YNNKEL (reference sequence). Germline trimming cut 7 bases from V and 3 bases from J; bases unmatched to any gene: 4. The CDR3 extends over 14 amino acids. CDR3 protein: CASNLLAGEETQYF. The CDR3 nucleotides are TGTGCCAGCAATCTACTAGCGGGGGAAGAGACCCAGTACTTC.

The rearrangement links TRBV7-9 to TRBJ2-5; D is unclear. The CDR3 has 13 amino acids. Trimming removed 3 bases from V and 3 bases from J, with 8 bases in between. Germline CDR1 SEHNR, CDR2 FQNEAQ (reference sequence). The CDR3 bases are TGTGCCAGCAGCTTCGTCCCTGAAGAGACCCAGTACTTC. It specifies CASSFVPEETQYF.

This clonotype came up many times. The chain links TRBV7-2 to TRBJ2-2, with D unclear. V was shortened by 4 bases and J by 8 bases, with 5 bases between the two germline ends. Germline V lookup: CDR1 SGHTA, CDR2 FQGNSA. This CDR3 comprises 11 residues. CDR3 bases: TGTGCCAGCAGCTACCTTGGGGAGCTGTTTTTT. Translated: CASSYLGELFF.

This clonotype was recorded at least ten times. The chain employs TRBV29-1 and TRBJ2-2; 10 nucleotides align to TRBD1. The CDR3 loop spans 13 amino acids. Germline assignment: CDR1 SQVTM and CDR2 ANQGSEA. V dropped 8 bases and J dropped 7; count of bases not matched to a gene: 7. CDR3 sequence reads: CSILGQGFGELFF. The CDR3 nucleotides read TGCAGCATCCTGGGACAGGGGTTCGGGGAGCTGTTTTTT.

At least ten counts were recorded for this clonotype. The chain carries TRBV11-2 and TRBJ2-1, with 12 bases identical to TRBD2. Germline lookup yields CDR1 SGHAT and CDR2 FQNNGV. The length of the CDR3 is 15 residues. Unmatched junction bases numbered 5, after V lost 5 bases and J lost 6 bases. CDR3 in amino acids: CASSLGLAGINEQFF. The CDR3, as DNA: TGTGCCAGCAGCCTGGGACTAGCGGGCATCAATGAGCAGTTCTTC.

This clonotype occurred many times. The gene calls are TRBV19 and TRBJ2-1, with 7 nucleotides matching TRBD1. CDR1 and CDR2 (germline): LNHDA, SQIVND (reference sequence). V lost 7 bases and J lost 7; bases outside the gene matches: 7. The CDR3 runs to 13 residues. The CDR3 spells CASTQTGWNEQFF. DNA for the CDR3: TGTGCCAGTACCCAGACAGGGTGGAATGAGCAGTTCTTC.

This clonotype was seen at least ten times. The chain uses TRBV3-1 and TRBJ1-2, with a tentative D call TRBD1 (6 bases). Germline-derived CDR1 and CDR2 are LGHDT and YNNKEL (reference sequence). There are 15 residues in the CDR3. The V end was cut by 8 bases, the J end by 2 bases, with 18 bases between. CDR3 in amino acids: CASHRRGAENYGYTF. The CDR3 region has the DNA TGTGCCAGCCACCGACGGGGGGCGGAGAACTATGGCTACACCTTC.

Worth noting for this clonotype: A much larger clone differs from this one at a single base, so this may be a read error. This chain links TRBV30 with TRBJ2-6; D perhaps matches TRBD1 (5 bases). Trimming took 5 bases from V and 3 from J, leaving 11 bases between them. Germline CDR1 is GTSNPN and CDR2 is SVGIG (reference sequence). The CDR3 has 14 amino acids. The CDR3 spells CAWGHGFGANVLTF. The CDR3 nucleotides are TGTGCCTGGGGACATGGGTTTGGGGCCAACGTCCTGACTTTC.

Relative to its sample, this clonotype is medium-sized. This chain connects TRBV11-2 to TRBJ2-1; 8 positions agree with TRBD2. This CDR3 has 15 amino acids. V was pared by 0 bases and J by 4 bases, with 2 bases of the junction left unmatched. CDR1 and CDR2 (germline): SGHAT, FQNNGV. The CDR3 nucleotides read TGTGCCAGCAGCTTAGAGCGGGGGGCTTACAATGAGCAGTTCTTC. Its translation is CASSLERGAYNEQFF.

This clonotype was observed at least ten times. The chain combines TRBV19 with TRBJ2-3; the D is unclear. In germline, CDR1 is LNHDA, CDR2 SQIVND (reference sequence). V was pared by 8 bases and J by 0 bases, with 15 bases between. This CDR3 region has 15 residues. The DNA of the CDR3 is TGTGCCAGTGGGTCTACAGCATCAAGCACAGATACGCAGTATTTT. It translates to CASGSTASSTDTQYF.

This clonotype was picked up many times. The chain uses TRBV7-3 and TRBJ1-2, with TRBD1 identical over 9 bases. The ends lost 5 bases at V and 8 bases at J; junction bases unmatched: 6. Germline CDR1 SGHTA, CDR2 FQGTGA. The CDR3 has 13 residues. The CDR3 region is CASSINRGRGYTF. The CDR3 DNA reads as TGTGCCAGCAGCATCAACAGGGGGCGAGGCTACACCTTC.

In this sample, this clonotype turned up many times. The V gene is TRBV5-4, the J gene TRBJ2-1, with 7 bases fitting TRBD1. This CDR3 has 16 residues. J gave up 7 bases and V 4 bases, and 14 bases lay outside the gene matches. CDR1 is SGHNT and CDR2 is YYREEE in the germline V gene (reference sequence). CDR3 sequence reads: CASSPSGTANGNEQFF. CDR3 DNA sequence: TGTGCCAGCAGCCCCTCCGGGACAGCCAACGGGAATGAGCAGTTCTTC.

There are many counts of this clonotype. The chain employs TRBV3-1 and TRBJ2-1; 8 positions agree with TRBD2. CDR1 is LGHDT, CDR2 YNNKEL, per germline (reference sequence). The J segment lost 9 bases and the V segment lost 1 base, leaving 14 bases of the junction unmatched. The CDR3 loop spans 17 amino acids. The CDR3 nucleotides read TGTGCCAGCAGCCAAGTAGCTGAGCGGGGGTCGGCGGGTGAGCAGTTCTTC. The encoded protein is CASSQVAERGSAGEQFF.

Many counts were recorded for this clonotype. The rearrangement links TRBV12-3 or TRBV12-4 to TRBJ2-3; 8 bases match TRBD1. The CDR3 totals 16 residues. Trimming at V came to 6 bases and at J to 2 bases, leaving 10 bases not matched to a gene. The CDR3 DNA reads TGTGCCAGCAGCAATCTCAGGGGGCTCCTCACAGATACGCAGTATTTT. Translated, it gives CASSNLRGLLTDTQYF.

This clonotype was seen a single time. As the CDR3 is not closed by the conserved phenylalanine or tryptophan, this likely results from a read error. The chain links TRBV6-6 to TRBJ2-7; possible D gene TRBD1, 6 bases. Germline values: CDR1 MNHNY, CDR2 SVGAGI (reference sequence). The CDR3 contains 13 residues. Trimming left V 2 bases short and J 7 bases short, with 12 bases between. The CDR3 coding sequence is TGTGCCAGCAGTTACGAGGCCCAGGGGGAGCAGTACTTA. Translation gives CASSYEAQGEQYL.

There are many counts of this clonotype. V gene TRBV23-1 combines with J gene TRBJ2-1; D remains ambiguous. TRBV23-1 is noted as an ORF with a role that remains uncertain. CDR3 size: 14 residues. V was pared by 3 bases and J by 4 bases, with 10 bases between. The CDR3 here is CASSQGSLYNEQFF. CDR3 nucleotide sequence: TGCGCCAGCAGTCAGGGGTCTTTATACAATGAGCAGTTCTTC.

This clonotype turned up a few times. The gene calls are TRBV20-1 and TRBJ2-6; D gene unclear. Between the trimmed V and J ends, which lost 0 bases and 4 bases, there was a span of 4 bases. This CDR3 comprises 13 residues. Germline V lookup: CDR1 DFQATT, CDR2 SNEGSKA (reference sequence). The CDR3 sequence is CSARDLGANVLTF. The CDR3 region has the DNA TGCAGTGCTAGAGATTTGGGGGCCAACGTCCTGACTTTC.

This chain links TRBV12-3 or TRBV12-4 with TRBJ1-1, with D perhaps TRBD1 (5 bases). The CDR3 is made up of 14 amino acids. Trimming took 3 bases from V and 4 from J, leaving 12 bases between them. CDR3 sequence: CASSLVPGSTEAFF. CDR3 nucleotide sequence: TGTGCCAGCAGTTTGGTTCCAGGGTCCACTGAAGCTTTCTTT.